This entry concerns a single TCR beta chain. The method was immunoSEQ multiplex PCR; TCRdb's version includes in-frame clones alone and lacks a portion of them. The table includes about 54,000 clones, about 90% detected once. Trimming took 6 bases from V and 2 from J, leaving 13 bases between them. Looked up from germline, CDR1 is ENHRY and CDR2 is SYGVKD. The CDR3 has 14 amino acids. The data were taken from a study of T cell responses to AZD1222 COVID-19 vaccine. Study-level information: The analysis combined second doses at about 4 or about 12 weeks.

Source: peripheral blood, taken on day 0 of AZD1222 vaccination. The chain couples TRBV10-3 to TRBJ1-1; D call uncertain. The receptor was isolated from an adult in good health. The CDR3 region is CAIRDPTLNTEAFF. Here the CDR3 DNA reads TGTGCCATCAGAGACCCTACACTTAACACTGAAGCTTTCTTT.